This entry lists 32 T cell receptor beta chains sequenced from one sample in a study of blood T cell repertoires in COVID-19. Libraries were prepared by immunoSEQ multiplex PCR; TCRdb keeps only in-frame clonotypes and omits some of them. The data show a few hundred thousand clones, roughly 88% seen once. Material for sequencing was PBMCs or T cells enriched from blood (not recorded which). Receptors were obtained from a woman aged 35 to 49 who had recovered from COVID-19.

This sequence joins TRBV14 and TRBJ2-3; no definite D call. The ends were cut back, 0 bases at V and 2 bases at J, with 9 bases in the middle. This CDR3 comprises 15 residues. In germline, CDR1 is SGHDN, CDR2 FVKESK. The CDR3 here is CASSQEIEVTDTQYF. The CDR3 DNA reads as TGTGCCAGCAGCCAAGAGATTGAGGTCACAGATACGCAGTATTTT.

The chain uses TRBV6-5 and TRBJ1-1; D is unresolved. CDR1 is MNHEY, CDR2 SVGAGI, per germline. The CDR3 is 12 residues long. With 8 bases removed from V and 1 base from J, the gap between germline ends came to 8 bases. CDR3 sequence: CASETTNTEAFF. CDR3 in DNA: TGTGCCAGCGAGACAACGAACACTGAAGCTTTCTTT.

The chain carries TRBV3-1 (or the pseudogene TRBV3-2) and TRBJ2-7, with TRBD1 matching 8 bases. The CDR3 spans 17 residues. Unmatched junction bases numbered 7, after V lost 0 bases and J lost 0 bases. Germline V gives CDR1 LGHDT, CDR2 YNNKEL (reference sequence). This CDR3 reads CASSQEGKGQVSYEQYF. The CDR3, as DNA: TGTGCCAGCAGCCAAGAGGGGAAGGGACAGGTCTCCTACGAGCAGTACTTC.

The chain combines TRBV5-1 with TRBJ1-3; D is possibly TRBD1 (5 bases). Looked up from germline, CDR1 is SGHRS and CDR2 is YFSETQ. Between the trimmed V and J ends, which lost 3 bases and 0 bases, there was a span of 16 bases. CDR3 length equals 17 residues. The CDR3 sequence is CASSWGDELFSGNTIYF. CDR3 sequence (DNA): TGCGCCAGCAGCTGGGGGGACGAGCTATTCTCTGGAAACACCATATATTTT.

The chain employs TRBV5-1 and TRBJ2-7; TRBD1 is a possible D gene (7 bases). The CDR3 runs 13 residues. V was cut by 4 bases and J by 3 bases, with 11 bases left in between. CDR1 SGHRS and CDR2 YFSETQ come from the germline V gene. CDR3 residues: CASSPQGGYEQYF. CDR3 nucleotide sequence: TGCGCCAGCAGCCCCCAGGGGGGCTACGAGCAGTACTTC.

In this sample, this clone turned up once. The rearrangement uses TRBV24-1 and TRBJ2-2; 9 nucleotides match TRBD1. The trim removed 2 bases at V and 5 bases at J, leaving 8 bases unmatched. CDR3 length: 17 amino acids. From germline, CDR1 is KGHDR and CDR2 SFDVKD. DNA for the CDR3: TGTGCCACCAGTGATTCCCCGACAGGGGGAAGTACCGGGGAGCTGTTTTTT. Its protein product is CATSDSPTGGSTGELFF.

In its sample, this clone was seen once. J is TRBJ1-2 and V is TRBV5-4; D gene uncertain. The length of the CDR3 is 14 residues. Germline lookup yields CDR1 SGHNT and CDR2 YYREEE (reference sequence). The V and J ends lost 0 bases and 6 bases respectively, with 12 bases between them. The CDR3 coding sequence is TGTGCCAGCAGCTTGGGGGAGGGAGGCGATGGCTACACCTTC. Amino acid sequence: CASSLGEGGDGYTF.

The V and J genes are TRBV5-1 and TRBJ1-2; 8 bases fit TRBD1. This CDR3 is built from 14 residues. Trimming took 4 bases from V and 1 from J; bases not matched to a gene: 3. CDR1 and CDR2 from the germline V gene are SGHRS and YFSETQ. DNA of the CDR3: TGCGCCAGCAGCGGGACAGGTTTTAACTATGGCTACACCTTC. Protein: CASSGTGFNYGYTF.

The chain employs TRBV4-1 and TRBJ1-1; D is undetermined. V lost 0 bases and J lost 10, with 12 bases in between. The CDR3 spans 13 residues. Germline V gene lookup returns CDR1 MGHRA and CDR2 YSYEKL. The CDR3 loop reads CASSQDSDFPAFF. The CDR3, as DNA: TGCGCCAGCAGCCAAGATAGCGACTTTCCAGCTTTCTTT.

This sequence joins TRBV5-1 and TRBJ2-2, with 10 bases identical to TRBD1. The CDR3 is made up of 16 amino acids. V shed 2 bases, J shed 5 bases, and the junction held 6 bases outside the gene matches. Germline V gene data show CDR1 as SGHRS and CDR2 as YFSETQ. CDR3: CASSLRGTGATGELFF. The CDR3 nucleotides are TGCGCCAGCAGCTTAAGGGGGACAGGGGCGACCGGGGAGCTGTTTTTT.

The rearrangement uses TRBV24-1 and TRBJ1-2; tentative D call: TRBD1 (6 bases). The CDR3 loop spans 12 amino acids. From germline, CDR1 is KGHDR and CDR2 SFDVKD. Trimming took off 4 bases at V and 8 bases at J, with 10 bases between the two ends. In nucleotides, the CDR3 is TGTGCCACCAGTGACAGGGGCTTAGGCTACACCTTC. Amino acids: CATSDRGLGYTF.

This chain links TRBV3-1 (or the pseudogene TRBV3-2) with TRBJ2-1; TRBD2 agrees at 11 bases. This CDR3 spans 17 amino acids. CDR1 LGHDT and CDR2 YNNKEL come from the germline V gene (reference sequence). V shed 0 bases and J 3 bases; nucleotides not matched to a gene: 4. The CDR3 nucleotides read TGTGCCAGCAGCCAAGATAGCGGGACTAGCGGCTACAATGAGCAGTTCTTC. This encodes CASSQDSGTSGYNEQFF.

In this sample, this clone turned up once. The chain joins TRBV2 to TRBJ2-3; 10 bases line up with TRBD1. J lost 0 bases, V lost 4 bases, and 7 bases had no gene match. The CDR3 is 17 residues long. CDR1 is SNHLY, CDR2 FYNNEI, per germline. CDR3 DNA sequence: TGTGCCAGCAGTGGGACAGGGGGTTCTACTAGCACAGATACGCAGTATTTT. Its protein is CASSGTGGSTSTDTQYF.

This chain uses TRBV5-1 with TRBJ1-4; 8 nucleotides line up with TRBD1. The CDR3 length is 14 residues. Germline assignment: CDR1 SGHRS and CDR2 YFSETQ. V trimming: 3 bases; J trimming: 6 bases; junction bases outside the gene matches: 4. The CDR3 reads CASSWTGFDEKLFF. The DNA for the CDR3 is TGCGCCAGCAGCTGGACAGGGTTCGATGAAAAACTGTTTTTT.

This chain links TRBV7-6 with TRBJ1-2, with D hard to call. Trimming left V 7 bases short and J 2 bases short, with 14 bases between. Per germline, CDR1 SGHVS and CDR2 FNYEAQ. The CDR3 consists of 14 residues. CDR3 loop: CASKPGGLNYGYTF. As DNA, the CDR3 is TGTGCCAGCAAACCCGGCGGCCTGAACTATGGCTACACCTTC.

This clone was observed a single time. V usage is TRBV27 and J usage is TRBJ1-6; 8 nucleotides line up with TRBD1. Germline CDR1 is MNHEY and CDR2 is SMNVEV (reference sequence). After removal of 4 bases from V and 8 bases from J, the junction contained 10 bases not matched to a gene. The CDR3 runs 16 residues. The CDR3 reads CASSWRSGTGYSPLHF. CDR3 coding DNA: TGTGCCAGCAGTTGGCGTTCTGGGACAGGATATTCACCCCTCCACTTT.

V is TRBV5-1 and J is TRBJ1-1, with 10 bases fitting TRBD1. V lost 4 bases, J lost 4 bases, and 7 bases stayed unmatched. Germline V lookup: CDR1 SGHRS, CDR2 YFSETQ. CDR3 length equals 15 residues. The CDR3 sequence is CASSGRQGAGTEAFF. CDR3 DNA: TGCGCCAGCAGCGGAAGACAGGGGGCGGGCACTGAAGCTTTCTTT.

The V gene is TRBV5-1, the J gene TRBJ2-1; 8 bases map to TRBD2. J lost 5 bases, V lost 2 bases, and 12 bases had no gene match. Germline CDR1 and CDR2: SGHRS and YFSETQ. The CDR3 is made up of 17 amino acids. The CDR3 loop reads CASSFLRAGVLDNEQFF. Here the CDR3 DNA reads TGCGCCAGCAGCTTCCTACGAGCGGGAGTATTGGACAATGAGCAGTTCTTC.

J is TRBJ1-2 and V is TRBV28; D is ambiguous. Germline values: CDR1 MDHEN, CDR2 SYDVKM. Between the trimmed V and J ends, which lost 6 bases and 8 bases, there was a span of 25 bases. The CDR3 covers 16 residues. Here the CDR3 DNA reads TGTGCCAGCAGCTACGTTTACGGGGTGAAGGGTGGGGGCTACACCTTC. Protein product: CASSYVYGVKGGGYTF.

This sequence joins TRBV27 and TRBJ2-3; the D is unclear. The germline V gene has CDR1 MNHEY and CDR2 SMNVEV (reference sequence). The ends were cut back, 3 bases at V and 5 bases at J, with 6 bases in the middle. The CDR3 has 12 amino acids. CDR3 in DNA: TGTGCCAGCAGTTTTCCTTTAGATACGCAGTATTTT. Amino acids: CASSFPLDTQYF.

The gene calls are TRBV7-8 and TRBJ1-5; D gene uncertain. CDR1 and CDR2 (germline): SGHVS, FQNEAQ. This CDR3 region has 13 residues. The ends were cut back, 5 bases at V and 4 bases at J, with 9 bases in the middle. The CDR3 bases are TGTGCCAGCAGCCGAGAACTAAATCAGCCCCAGCATTTT. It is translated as CASSRELNQPQHF.

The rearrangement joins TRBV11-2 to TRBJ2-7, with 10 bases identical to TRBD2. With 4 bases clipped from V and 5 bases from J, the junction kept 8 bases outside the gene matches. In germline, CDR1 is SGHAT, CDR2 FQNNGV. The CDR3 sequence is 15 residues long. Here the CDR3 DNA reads TGTGCCAGCAGCTCGCTAGCGGGAGTGGTAAACGAGCAGTACTTC. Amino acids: CASSSLAGVVNEQYF.

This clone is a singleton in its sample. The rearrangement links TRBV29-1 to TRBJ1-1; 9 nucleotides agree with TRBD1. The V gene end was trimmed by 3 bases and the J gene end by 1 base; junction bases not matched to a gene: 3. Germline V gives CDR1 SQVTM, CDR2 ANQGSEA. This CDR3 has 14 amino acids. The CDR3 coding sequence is TGCAGCGTTGAGACAGGGGGGGAGAACACTGAAGCTTTCTTT. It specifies CSVETGGENTEAFF.

CDR3 residues: CSANRGYEQYF. CDR3 nucleotide sequence: TGCAGTGCGAACAGGGGCTACGAGCAGTACTTC. V usage is TRBV20-1 and J usage is TRBJ2-7, with TRBD1 identical over 7 bases. This CDR3 has 11 amino acids. J gave up 3 bases and V 6 bases, and 2 bases lay outside the gene matches. CDR1 and CDR2 from the germline V gene are DFQATT and SNEGSKA (reference sequence).

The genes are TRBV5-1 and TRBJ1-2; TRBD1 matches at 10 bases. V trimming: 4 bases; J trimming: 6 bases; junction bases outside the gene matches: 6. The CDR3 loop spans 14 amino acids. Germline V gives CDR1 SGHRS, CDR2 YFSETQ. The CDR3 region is CASSPGQGGNGYTF. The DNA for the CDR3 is TGCGCCAGCAGCCCAGGACAGGGGGGGAATGGCTACACCTTC.

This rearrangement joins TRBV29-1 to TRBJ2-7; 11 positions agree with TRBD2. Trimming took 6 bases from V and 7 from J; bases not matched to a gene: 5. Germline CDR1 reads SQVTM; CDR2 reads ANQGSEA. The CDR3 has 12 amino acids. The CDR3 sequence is CSVVAGGREQYF. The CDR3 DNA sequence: TGCAGCGTCGTAGCGGGAGGGCGGGAGCAGTACTTC.

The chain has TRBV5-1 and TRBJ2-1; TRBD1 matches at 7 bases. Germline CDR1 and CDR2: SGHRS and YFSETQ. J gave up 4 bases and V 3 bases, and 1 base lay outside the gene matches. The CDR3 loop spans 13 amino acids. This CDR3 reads CASSSGQYNEQFF. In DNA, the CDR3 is TGCGCCAGCAGCTCGGGACAGTACAATGAGCAGTTCTTC.

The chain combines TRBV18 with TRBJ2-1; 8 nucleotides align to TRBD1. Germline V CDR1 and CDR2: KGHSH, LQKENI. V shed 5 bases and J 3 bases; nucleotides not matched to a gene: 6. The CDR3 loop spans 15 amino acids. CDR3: CASSETGDGYNEQFF. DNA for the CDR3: TGTGCCAGCTCAGAGACAGGGGATGGCTACAATGAGCAGTTCTTC.

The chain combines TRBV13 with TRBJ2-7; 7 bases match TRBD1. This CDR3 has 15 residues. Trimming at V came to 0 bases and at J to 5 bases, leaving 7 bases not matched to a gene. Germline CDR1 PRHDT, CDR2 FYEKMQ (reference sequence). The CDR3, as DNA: TGTGCCAGCAGCTTAGGCAGACAGGGTTTCGACGAGCAGTACTTC. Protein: CASSLGRQGFDEQYF.

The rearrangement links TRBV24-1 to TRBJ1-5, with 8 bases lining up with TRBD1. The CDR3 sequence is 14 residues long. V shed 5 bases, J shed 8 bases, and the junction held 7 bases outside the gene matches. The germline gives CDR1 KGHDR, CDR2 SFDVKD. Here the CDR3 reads CATSGATGGEPQHF. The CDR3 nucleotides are TGTGCCACCAGTGGAGCCACAGGGGGGGAGCCCCAGCATTTT.

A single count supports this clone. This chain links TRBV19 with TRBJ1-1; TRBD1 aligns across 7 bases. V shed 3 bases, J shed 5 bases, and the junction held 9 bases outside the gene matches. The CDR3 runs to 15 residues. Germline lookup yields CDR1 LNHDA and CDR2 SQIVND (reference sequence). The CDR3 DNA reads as TGTGCCAGTAGTATCGACAGGGTCGTAGGTACTGAAGCTTTCTTT. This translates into CASSIDRVVGTEAFF.

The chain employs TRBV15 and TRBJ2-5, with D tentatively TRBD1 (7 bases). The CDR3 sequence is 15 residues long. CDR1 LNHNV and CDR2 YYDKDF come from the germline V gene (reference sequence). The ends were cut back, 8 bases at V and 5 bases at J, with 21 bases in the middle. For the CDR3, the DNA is TGTGCCACCTTCGAAGGAGGGGGCGCGTCGGAGACCCAGTACTTC. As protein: CATFEGGGASETQYF.